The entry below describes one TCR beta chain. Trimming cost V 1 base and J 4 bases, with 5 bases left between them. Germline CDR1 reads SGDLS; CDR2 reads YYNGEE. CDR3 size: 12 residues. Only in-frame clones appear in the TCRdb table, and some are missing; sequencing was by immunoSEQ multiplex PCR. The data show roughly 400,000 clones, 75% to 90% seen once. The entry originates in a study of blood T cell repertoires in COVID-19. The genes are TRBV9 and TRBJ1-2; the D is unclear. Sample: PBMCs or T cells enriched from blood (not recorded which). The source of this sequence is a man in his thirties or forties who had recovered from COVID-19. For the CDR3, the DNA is TGTGCCAGCAGCGTACACAGCTATGGCTACACCTTC. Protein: CASSVHSYGYTF.